This is a list of T cell receptor beta chains from one sample in a study of T cells in Graves' hyperthyroidism and ophthalmopathy. TCRdb reprocessed the multiplex PCR reads via MiXCR and lists one record per CDR3 protein. The sample has a few hundred thousand distinct CDR3 sequences; about 16% are singletons. Sequencing was carried out using blood. These receptors were taken from a woman in her thirties with Graves' ophthalmopathy. CDR3s include the opening cysteine and the closing phenylalanine or tryptophan. The order of the fields is J gene, clone size, V gene, D gene, CDR3 protein, CDR3 DNA. A D gene is named only where the DNA matches it firmly. The listing skips clone size in some rows; elsewhere it reads once, few, many or a size class.

J: TRBJ2-2
size: .
V: TRBV24-1
D: .
CDR3: CATSDSGTASNTGELFF
DNA: TGTGCCACCAGTGACTCCGGGACGGCGTCGAACACCGGGGAGCTGTTTTTT

J: TRBJ1-5
size: many
V: TRBV20-1
D: .
CDR3: CSAREGSSNQPQHF
DNA: TGCAGTGCTAGAGAAGGTTCTAGCAATCAGCCCCAGCATTTT

J: TRBJ1-5
size: few
V: TRBV20-1
D: TRBD1
CDR3: CSARERRGDQPQHF
DNA: TGCAGTGCTAGAGAACGCAGGGGGGATCAGCCCCAGCATTTT

J: TRBJ2-5
size: few
V: TRBV7-9
D: .
CDR3: CASSPRDTGGETQYF
DNA: TGTGCCAGCAGCCCGAGGGACACCGGGGGGGAGACCCAGTACTTC

J: TRBJ2-7
size: .
V: TRBV6-1
D: TRBD2
CDR3: CASSWPAGGSYEQYF
DNA: TGTGCCAGCAGTTGGCCAGCGGGGGGGTCCTACGAGCAGTACTTC

J: TRBJ2-7
size: many
V: TRBV30
D: TRBD2
CDR3: CAWSTSGTYEQYF
DNA: TGTGCCTGGAGTACTAGCGGCACCTACGAGCAGTACTTC

J: TRBJ2-3
size: .
V: TRBV3-1
D: TRBD2
CDR3: CASSQALAGGDTQYF
DNA: TGTGCCAGCAGCCAAGCACTAGCGGGAGGGGATACGCAGTATTTT

J: TRBJ2-7
size: .
V: TRBV20-1
D: .
CDR3: CSAWNPLGEQYF
DNA: TGCAGTGCTTGGAACCCGCTCGGCGAGCAGTACTTC

J: TRBJ2-3
size: .
V: TRBV5-6
D: .
CDR3: CASSPRAGRVGYF
DNA: TGTGCCAGCAGCCCCAGGGCAGGGCGAGTCGGGTATTTT

J: TRBJ2-7
size: many
V: TRBV30
D: TRBD1
CDR3: CAWSATGGYEQYF
DNA: TGTGCCTGGAGTGCAACAGGGGGCTACGAGCAGTACTTC

J: TRBJ2-7
size: many
V: TRBV4-3
D: .
CDR3: CASSQDWSATYEQYF
DNA: TGCGCCAGCAGCCAAGATTGGTCGGCTACCTACGAGCAGTACTTC

J: TRBJ1-1
size: many
V: TRBV12-3/TRBV12-4
D: TRBD1
CDR3: CASSSTGGVTEAFF
DNA: TGTGCCAGCAGTTCGACAGGGGGCGTCACTGAAGCTTTCTTT

J: TRBJ2-5
size: .
V: TRBV4-1
D: .
CDR3: CASSQDPQVAQYF
DNA: TGCGCCAGCAGCCAAGATCCCCAAGTGGCCCAGTACTTC

J: TRBJ2-7
size: few
V: TRBV14
D: .
CDR3: CASSQVIFGRTYEQYF
DNA: TGTGCCAGCAGCCAAGTCATTTTCGGCCGCACCTACGAGCAGTACTTC

J: TRBJ2-3
size: many
V: TRBV7-3
D: .
CDR3: CASSLLGEGTDTQYF
DNA: TGTGCCAGCAGCTTACTAGGGGAGGGCACAGATACGCAGTATTTT

J: TRBJ2-7
size: many
V: TRBV3-1
D: .
CDR3: CASSPQWVYEQYF
DNA: TGTGCCAGCAGTCCCCAGTGGGTCTACGAGCAGTACTTC

J: TRBJ2-1
size: few
V: TRBV20-1
D: .
CDR3: CSARAVRGEQFF
DNA: TGCAGTGCTAGAGCCGTTCGGGGTGAGCAGTTCTTC

J: TRBJ1-3
size: many
V: TRBV7-2
D: .
CDR3: CASSFGRGGNTIYF
DNA: TGTGCCAGCAGCTTTGGCAGGGGTGGAAACACCATATATTTT

J: TRBJ1-1
size: once
V: TRBV25-1
D: .
CDR3: CASSGVGVNTEAFF
DNA: TGTGCCAGCAGTGGGGTCGGGGTCAACACTGAAGCTTTCTTT

J: TRBJ1-1
size: many
V: TRBV20-1
D: TRBD1
CDR3: CSAAQGGTMNTEAFF
DNA: TGCAGTGCTGCTCAGGGGGGGACTATGAACACTGAAGCTTTCTTT

J: TRBJ1-4
size: few
V: TRBV11-2
D: .
CDR3: CASSLVPGAREKLFF
DNA: TGTGCCAGCAGCTTAGTCCCGGGGGCCCGTGAAAAACTGTTTTTT

J: TRBJ2-7
size: many
V: TRBV6-1
D: TRBD1
CDR3: CASSGTGSSYEQYF
DNA: TGTGCCAGCAGCGGGACAGGGAGTTCCTACGAGCAGTACTTC

J: TRBJ2-1
size: many
V: TRBV7-2
D: TRBD2
CDR3: CASSGGRIDEQFF
DNA: TGTGCCAGCAGTGGCGGGAGGATCGATGAGCAGTTCTTC

J: TRBJ2-3
size: .
V: TRBV3-1
D: TRBD2
CDR3: CASSQVVSGTSGSRTDTQYF
DNA: TGTGCCAGCAGCCAAGTGGTCTCCGGGACTAGCGGGAGCCGCACAGATACGCAGTATTTT

J: TRBJ1-5
size: .
V: TRBV6-2/TRBV6-3
D: .
CDR3: CASSYPDRFSNQPQHF
DNA: TGTGCCAGCAGTTACCCTGACAGGTTCTCCAATCAGCCCCAGCATTTT

J: TRBJ1-1
size: many
V: TRBV12-3/TRBV12-4
D: .
CDR3: CASSSTGHWNTEAFF
DNA: TGTGCCAGCAGTTCGACGGGACACTGGAACACTGAAGCTTTCTTT

J: TRBJ2-7
size: many
V: TRBV28
D: .
CDR3: CASGRGEQYF
DNA: TGTGCCAGCGGCCGCGGCGAGCAGTACTTC